This T cell receptor beta chain was identified during a study of T cell clones after liver transplantation. Background on the study: TCRbeta sequencing after a pre-transplant mixed lymphocyte reaction identified graft-donor-reactive clones, later tracked in post-transplant blood. Blood was drawn pre-transplant, before withdrawal, and after full or failed withdrawal.

Looked up from germline, CDR1 is SGHAT and CDR2 is FQNNGV. V was shortened by 0 bases and J by 1 base, with 10 bases between the two germline ends. This CDR3 comprises 16 residues. Using immunoSEQ multiplex PCR, the repertoire was profiled, and TCRdb retains in-frame clones only, with some absent. The repertoire holds over 15,000 clones, with over 80% as singletons. The rearrangement joins TRBV11-2 to TRBJ1-3; TRBD1 is a possible D gene (5 bases). The clonotype comes from a human donor who received a liver transplant. The sample in question was CD8+ T cells from blood, obtained before liver transplant. CDR3 protein: CASSLEGALSGNTIYF. The CDR3 DNA follows: TGTGCCAGCAGCTTAGAAGGGGCGCTGTCTGGAAACACCATATATTTT.